The 19 T cell receptor beta chains listed next were all sequenced from one sample in a study of shared clonotypes between healthy human individuals. The protocol was immunoSEQ multiplex PCR, while the TCRdb copy is restricted to in-frame clones and leaves out a portion. The sample records about 1.5 million clones, roughly 97% being singletons. Sequenced input: naive CD4+ T cells sorted from blood. Subset denoted: CD45RA+ positively selected. Source of these receptors: a young man in good health.

V gene TRBV2 combines with J gene TRBJ2-6, with D possibly TRBD2 on 6 matching bases. Germline values: CDR1 SNHLY, CDR2 FYNNEI. The CDR3 is 19 amino acids. V lost 4 bases and J lost 0, with 19 bases in between. The CDR3 coding sequence is TGTGCCAGCAGTGTATACGCCGGGACTGTCGGCTCTGGGGCCAACGTCCTGACTTTC. Protein product: CASSVYAGTVGSGANVLTF.

The V call is TRBV28, the J call TRBJ2-3; 14 bases match TRBD2. The CDR3 has 17 amino acids. Trimming cost V 6 bases and J 4 bases; bases outside gene matches: 9. Germline V gene data show CDR1 as MDHEN and CDR2 as SYDVKM. In nucleotides, the CDR3 is TGTGCCAGCAGAGGGACTAGCGGGAGTAGATGGTCAGATACGCAGTATTTT. Its protein is CASRGTSGSRWSDTQYF.

The chain carries TRBV2 and TRBJ2-1, with D maybe TRBD1 (6 bases). V dropped 7 bases and J dropped 1 base, with 20 bases sitting between them. The CDR3 has 17 residues. Germline V gene lookup returns CDR1 SNHLY and CDR2 FYNNEI. The CDR3 DNA is TGTGCCAGCAACGGAAGGGGGTGGGGGAGTTCCTACAATGAGCAGTTCTTC. This gives the protein CASNGRGWGSSYNEQFF.

The chain links TRBV28 to TRBJ2-7, with 7 bases that match TRBD2. This CDR3 region has 15 residues. In germline, CDR1 is MDHEN, CDR2 SYDVKM. V shed 4 bases, J shed 4 bases, and the junction held 10 bases outside the gene matches. The CDR3: CASSSIPGLRYEQYF. The CDR3 DNA reads TGTGCCAGCAGTTCCATCCCGGGACTAAGATACGAGCAGTACTTC.

The chain couples TRBV7-4 to TRBJ1-5, with TRBD1 identical over 10 bases. CDR1 and CDR2 (germline): SGHVT, SQSDAQ. The V and J ends lost 5 bases and 0 bases, in that order; junction bases with no gene match: 13. The length of the CDR3 is 19 residues. The CDR3: CASSTGVPGQGSSNQPQHF. CDR3 coding DNA: TGTGCCAGCAGCACGGGCGTCCCGGGACAGGGGAGTAGCAATCAGCCCCAGCATTTT.

The rearrangement joins TRBV6-5 to TRBJ1-2; D unclear. The CDR3 totals 15 residues. The V end lost 6 bases, the J end lost 5 bases, and 19 bases lay between the germline ends. Per germline, CDR1 MNHEY and CDR2 SVGAGI. CDR3 DNA sequence: TGTGCCAGCAGCTTAAATCAGGTGGGAGGGTATGGCTACACCTTC. This translates into CASSLNQVGGYGYTF.

The rearrangement uses TRBV9 and TRBJ2-1; 11 bases agree with TRBD2. After removal of 3 bases from V and 15 bases from J, the junction contained 14 bases not matched to a gene. The CDR3 length is 15 residues. The germline CDR1 and CDR2 sequences are SGDLS and YYNGEE. The CDR3: CASSADLAGGRGLFF. In DNA form, the CDR3 reads TGTGCCAGCAGCGCTGACCTAGCGGGAGGAAGAGGGCTGTTCTTC.

The chain employs TRBV11-2 and TRBJ1-1; possibly TRBD1 for D (6 bases). The germline V gene encodes CDR1 SGHAT and CDR2 FQNNGV. V was shortened by 5 bases and J by 6 bases, with 16 bases between the two germline ends. The CDR3 contains 14 residues. The CDR3 nucleotides are TGTGCCAGCAGCCGACAACAGGGTCGACCTGAAGCTTTCTTT. It encodes CASSRQQGRPEAFF.

The chain links TRBV5-4 to TRBJ1-4; D is unclear. Trimming took off 3 bases at V and 7 bases at J, with 13 bases between the two ends. The CDR3 has 14 amino acids. From germline, CDR1 is SGHNT and CDR2 YYREEE (reference sequence). The CDR3 DNA sequence: TGTGCCAGCAGCTGGGCCGGGGTGGGTGAAAAACTGTTTTTT. It yields the protein CASSWAGVGEKLFF.

This sequence joins TRBV5-1 and TRBJ2-5; unclear D gene. Trimming shortened V by 2 bases and J by 5 bases, and 13 bases separated the two germline ends. Germline loops: CDR1 SGHRS, CDR2 YFSETQ. The CDR3 is 14 residues long. As DNA, the CDR3 is TGCGCCAGCAGCTTAAACCCGTTTGGGGAGACCCAGTACTTC. Translating it yields CASSLNPFGETQYF.

The chain links TRBV7-2 to TRBJ2-3; D not resolved. Per the germline V gene, CDR1 is SGHTA and CDR2 is FQGNSA. The CDR3 has 12 residues. V lost 4 bases and J lost 7, with 9 bases in between. CDR3 region: CASSSPPNTQYF. In DNA form, the CDR3 reads TGTGCCAGCAGCTCCCCCCCGAATACGCAGTATTTT. The full variable domain, completed using reference TRBV7-2 and TRBJ2-3, is GAGVSQSPSNKVTEKGKDVELRCDPISGHTALYWYRQSLGQGLEFLIYFQGNSAPDKSGLPSDRFSAERTGGSVSTLTIQRTQQEDSAVYLCASSSPPNTQYFGPGTRLTVL.

Note on this clone: The same CDR3 arises from other DNA sequences in this sample as well. The CDR3 DNA follows: TGTGCCAGCTCACCAAGCCACGAGCAGTACTTC. Translation gives CASSPSHEQYF. The V call is TRBV18, the J call TRBJ2-7, with D uncertain. Trimming took off 2 bases at V and 5 bases at J, with 4 bases between the two ends. In germline, CDR1 is KGHSH, CDR2 LQKENI. The CDR3 spans 11 residues. Based on the CDR3 plus reference TRBV18 and TRBJ2-7, the full variable domain is NAGVMQNPRHLVRRRGQEARLRCSPMKGHSHVYWYRQLPEEGLKFMVYLQKENIIDESGMPKERFSAEFPKEGPSILRIQQVVRGDSAAYFCASSPSHEQYFGPGTRLTVT.

The gene calls are TRBV7-3 and TRBJ2-1; a possible D gene is TRBD2 (6 bases). CDR1 is SGHTA, CDR2 FQGTGA, per germline. The ends were cut back, 6 bases at V and 3 bases at J, with 12 bases in the middle. This CDR3 region has 14 residues. In nucleotides, the CDR3 is TGTGCCAGCAGGCCAGGTAGCGGCTACAATGAGCAGTTCTTC. It is translated as CASRPGSGYNEQFF.

The chain is built from TRBV5-1 and TRBJ2-4; TRBD2 matches at 13 bases. J gave up 6 bases and V 4 bases, and 10 bases lay outside the gene matches. Germline V CDR1 and CDR2: SGHRS, YFSETQ. The CDR3 loop spans 17 amino acids. The CDR3 sequence is CASSPELAGGPRNIQYF. The CDR3, as DNA: TGCGCCAGCAGCCCGGAACTAGCGGGAGGGCCGAGAAACATTCAGTACTTC.

V gene TRBV2 combines with J gene TRBJ2-3; 8 bases fit TRBD1. This CDR3 has 14 residues. V dropped 6 bases and J dropped 7; count of bases not matched to a gene: 9. Germline V gene sequence: CDR1 SNHLY, CDR2 FYNNEI. The CDR3 loop reads CASRETGALNTQYF. The DNA for the CDR3 is TGTGCCAGCAGGGAGACAGGGGCATTGAATACGCAGTATTTT.

The chain is built from TRBV29-1 and TRBJ2-7, with TRBD1 identical over 8 bases. In germline, CDR1 is SQVTM, CDR2 ANQGSEA. CDR3 length equals 14 residues. V trimming: 6 bases; J trimming: 0 bases; junction bases outside the gene matches: 7. In DNA form, the CDR3 reads TGCAGCGTGGCCCGGACAGGGAGCTCCTACGAGCAGTACTTC. Translated: CSVARTGSSYEQYF.

This chain joins TRBV11-3 and TRBJ2-1, with D perhaps matching TRBD2 (6 bases). The ends were cut back, 4 bases at V and 1 base at J, with 11 bases in the middle. This CDR3 has 15 residues. Germline CDR1 SGHNT, CDR2 YENEEA. The CDR3 loop is CASSSGTQSYNEQFF. CDR3 in DNA: TGTGCCAGCAGCTCCGGGACTCAATCCTACAATGAGCAGTTCTTC.

This chain joins TRBV11-2 and TRBJ2-5; possibly TRBD2 for D (6 bases). The CDR3 totals 15 residues. Trimming took off 2 bases at V and 4 bases at J, with 14 bases between the two ends. CDR1 and CDR2 (germline): SGHAT, FQNNGV. CDR3 nucleotide sequence: TGTGCCAGCAGCTTAACCCCGGGACTGGGAGAGACCCAGTACTTC. Its protein is CASSLTPGLGETQYF. The variable domain in full, with the rest retrieved from reference TRBV11-2 and TRBJ2-5, is EAGVAQSPRYKIIEKRQSVAFWCNPISGHATLYWYQQILGQGPKLLIQFQNNGVVDDSQLPKDRFSAERLKGVDSTLKIQPAKLEDSAVYLCASSLTPGLGETQYFGPGTRLLVL.

J is TRBJ2-2 and V is TRBV10-2, with D unclear. The CDR3 runs to 13 residues. Deletions cut 4 bases from V and 8 bases from J, with 11 bases between. Germline CDR1 is WSHSY and CDR2 is SAAADI. The DNA for the CDR3 is TGCGCCAGCAGTGGGTCTGCCCCGGGGGAGCTGTTTTTT. Its protein is CASSGSAPGELFF.